This TCR beta chain comes out of a study of vaccination and CD4 T cells after COVID-19. Treatment specified: 10-day PBMC culture with coronavirus spike peptide pools or control peptides (ViraFEST assay). As regards this clonotype: As yet, its antigen is unknown.

An Oncomine TCR Beta short-read assay was used to sequence the DNA from cultured CD4+ T cells. Using the QIAamp micro DNA kit, genomic DNA was extracted from the CD4+ T cells that had been cultured. TCRdb redid the calling of the PCR reads with MiXCR, one entry per CDR3 protein. This table holds approximately 19,000 distinct CDR3 sequences, roughly 50% found once. The CDR3 totals 17 residues. Unmatched junction bases numbered 15, after V lost 4 bases and J lost 5 bases. In germline, CDR1 is MNHEY, CDR2 SMNVEV (reference sequence). This clonotype originated in a human donor who had recovered from COVID-19. Sequencing input: CD4+ T cells from blood, cultured in vitro. The rearrangement uses TRBV27 and TRBJ1-2; TRBD1 aligns across 8 bases. For the CDR3, the DNA is TGTGCCAGCAGTTCCTCATGGACAGGGAACCTTGATTATGGCTACACCTTC. As protein: CASSSSWTGNLDYGYTF.